This TCR beta chain originates from a study of blood T cell repertoires in COVID-19. Study as a whole: PBMCs, B-cell-depleted T cells, or T cells were the source of the cDNA or gDNA that made up the material.

Profiled with immunoSEQ multiplex PCR; TCRdb holds only in-frame clones, not every one. The table includes tens of thousands of clones, more than 65% detected once. The germline CDR1 and CDR2 sequences are SGHRS and YFSETQ. The CDR3 runs 15 residues. The V gene end was trimmed by 2 bases and the J gene end by 3 bases; junction bases not matched to a gene: 3. This sequence was found in a man in his fifties or sixties with acute or convalescent COVID-19. Sequencing was performed on peripheral blood. V gene TRBV5-1 combines with J gene TRBJ2-7, with 12 positions matching TRBD2. CDR3 nucleotides: TGCGCCAGCAGCTTACTAGCGGGGGGTCACTACGAGCAGTACTTC. Protein sequence: CASSLLAGGHYEQYF.